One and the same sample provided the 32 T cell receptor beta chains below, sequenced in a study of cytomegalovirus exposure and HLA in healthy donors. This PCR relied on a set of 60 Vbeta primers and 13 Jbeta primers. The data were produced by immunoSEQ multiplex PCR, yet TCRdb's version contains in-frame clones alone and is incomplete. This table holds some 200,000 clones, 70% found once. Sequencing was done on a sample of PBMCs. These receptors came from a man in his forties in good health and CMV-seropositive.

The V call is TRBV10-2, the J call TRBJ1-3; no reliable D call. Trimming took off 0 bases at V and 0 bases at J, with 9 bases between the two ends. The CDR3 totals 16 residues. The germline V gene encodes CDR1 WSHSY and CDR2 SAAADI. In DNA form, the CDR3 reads TGCGCCAGCAGTGAGTCGGCAGGAAGCTCTGGAAACACCATATATTTT. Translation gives CASSESAGSSGNTIYF.

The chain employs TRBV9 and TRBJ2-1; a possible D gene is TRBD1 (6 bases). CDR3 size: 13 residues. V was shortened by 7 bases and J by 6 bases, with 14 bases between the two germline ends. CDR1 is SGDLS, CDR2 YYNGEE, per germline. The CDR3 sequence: CASEPTGRNEQFF. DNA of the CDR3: TGTGCCAGCGAACCAACAGGGCGCAATGAGCAGTTCTTC.

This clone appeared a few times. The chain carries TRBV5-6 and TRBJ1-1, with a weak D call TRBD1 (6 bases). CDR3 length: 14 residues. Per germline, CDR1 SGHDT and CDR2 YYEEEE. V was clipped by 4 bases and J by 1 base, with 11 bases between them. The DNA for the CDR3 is TGTGCCAGCAGCAACGGACAGCCGAACACTGAAGCTTTCTTT. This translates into CASSNGQPNTEAFF.

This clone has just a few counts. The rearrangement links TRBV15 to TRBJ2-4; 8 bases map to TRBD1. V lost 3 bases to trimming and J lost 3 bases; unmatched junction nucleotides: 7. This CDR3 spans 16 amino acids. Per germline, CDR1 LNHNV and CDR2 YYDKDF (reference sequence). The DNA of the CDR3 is TGTGCCACCAGCAGCAAGCAGGGGGCGAGCAAAAACATTCAGTACTTC. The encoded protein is CATSSKQGASKNIQYF.

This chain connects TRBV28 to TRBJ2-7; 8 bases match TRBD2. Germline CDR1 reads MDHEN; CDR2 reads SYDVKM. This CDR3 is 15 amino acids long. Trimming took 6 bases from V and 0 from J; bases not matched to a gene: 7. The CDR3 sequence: CASRSSGGHSYEQYF. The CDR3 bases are TGTGCCAGCAGATCAAGCGGGGGCCACTCCTACGAGCAGTACTTC.

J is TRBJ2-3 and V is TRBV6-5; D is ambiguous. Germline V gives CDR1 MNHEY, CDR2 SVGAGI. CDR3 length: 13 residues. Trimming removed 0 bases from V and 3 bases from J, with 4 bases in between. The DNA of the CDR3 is TGTGCCAGCAGTTACTCTTTAACAGATACGCAGTATTTT. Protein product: CASSYSLTDTQYF.

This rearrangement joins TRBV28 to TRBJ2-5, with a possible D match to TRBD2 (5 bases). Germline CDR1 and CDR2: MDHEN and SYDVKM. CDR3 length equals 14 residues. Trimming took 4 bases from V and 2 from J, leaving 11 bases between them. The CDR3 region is CASSSAGGQETQYF. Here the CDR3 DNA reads TGTGCCAGCAGTTCCGCAGGAGGTCAAGAGACCCAGTACTTC.

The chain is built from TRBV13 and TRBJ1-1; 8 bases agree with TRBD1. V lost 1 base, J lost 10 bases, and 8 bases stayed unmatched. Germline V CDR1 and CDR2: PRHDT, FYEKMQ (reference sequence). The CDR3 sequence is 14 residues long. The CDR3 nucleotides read TGTGCCAGCAGCTTAGAATCACCGGGACAGGCAGCTTTCTTT. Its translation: CASSLESPGQAAFF.

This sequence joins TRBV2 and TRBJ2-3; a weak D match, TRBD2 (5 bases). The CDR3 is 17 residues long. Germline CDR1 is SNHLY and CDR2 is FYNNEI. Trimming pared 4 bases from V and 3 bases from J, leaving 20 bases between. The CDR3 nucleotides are TGTGCCAGCAGTGCGTTCCGTCCGGGGAGAAGTACAGATACGCAGTATTTT. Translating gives CASSAFRPGRSTDTQYF.

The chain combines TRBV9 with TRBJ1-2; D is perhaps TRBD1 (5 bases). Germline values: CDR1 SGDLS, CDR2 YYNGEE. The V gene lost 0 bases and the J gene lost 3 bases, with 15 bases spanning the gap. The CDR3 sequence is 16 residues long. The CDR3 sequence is CASSVDPVQAYYGYTF. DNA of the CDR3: TGTGCCAGCAGCGTAGACCCTGTACAGGCCTACTATGGCTACACCTTC. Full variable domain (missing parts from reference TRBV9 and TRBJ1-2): DSGVTQTPKHLITATGQRVTLRCSPRSGDLSVYWYQQSLDQGLQFLIQYYNGEERAKGNILERFSAQQFPDLHSELNLSSLELGDSALYFCASSVDPVQAYYGYTFGSGTRLTVV.

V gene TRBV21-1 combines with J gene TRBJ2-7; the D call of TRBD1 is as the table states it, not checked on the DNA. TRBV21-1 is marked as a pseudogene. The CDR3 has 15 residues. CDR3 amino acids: CASSRSGHHSYEQYF. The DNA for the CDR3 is TGTGCCAGCAGCAGATCAGGACACCACTCCTACGAGCAGTACTTC.

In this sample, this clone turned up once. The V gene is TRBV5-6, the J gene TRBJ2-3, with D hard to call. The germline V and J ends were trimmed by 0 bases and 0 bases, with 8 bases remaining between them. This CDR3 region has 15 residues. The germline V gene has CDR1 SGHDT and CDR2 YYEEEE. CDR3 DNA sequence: TGTGCCAGCAGCTTGGCCCCAGGTAGCACAGATACGCAGTATTTT. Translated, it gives CASSLAPGSTDTQYF.

The CDR3 here is CASRMRTGADEQYF. The CDR3 DNA follows: TGTGCCAGCAGAATGAGAACAGGGGCTGACGAGCAGTACTTC. The chain links TRBV7-9 to TRBJ2-7, with 7 positions matching TRBD1. Trimming took 6 bases from V and 5 from J; bases not matched to a gene: 10. Per the germline V gene, CDR1 is SEHNR and CDR2 is FQNEAQ (reference sequence). The CDR3 totals 14 residues.

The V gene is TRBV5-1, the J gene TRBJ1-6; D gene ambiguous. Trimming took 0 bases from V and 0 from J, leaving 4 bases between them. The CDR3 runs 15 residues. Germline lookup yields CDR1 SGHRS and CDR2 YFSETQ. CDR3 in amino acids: CASSLDSSYNSPLHF. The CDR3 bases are TGCGCCAGCAGCTTGGACAGCTCCTATAATTCACCCCTCCACTTT.

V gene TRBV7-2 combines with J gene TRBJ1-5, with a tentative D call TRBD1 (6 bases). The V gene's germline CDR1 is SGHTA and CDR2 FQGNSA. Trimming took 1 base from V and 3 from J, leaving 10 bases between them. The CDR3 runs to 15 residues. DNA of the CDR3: TGTGCCAGCAGCTTAGTTTCAGGGGCCAATCAGCCCCAGCATTTT. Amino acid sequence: CASSLVSGANQPQHF.

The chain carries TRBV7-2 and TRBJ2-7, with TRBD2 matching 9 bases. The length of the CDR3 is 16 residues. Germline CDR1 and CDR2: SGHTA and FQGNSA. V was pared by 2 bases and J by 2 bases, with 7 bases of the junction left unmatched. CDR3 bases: TGTGCCAGCAGCTTATGGGCTAGCGGGACCACCTACGAGCAGTACTTC. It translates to CASSLWASGTTYEQYF.

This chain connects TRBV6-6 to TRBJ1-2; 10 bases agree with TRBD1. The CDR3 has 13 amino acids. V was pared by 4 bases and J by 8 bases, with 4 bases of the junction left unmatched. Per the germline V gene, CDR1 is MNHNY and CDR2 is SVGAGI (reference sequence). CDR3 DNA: TGTGCCAGCAGTTCAGGACAGGGGGTAGGCTACACCTTC. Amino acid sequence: CASSSGQGVGYTF.

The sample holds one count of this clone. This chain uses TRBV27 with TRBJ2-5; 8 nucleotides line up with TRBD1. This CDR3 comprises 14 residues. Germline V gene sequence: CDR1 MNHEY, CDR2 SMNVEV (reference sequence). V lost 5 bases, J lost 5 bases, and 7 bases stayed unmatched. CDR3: CASSTTGAWETQYF. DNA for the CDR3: TGTGCCAGCAGTACGACAGGGGCGTGGGAGACCCAGTACTTC.

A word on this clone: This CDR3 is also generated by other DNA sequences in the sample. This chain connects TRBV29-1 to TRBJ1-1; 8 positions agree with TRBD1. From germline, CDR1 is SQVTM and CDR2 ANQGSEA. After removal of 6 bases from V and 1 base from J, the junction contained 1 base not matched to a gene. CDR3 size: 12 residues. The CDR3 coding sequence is TGCAGCGTAGACAGGGGGAACACTGAAGCTTTCTTT. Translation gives CSVDRGNTEAFF.

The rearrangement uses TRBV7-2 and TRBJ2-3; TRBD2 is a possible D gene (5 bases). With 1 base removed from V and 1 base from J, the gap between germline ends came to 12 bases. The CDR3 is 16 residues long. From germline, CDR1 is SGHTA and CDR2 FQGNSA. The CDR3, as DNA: TGTGCCAGCAGCTTAGTCGGGGATTTGGGCACAGATACGCAGTATTTT. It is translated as CASSLVGDLGTDTQYF.

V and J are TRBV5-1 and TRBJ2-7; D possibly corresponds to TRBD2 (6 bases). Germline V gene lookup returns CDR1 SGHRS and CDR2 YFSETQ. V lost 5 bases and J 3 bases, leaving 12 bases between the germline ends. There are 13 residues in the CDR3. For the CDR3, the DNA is TGCGCCAGCAGGGAGCAGGGAGGCTACGAGCAGTACTTC. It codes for CASREQGGYEQYF.

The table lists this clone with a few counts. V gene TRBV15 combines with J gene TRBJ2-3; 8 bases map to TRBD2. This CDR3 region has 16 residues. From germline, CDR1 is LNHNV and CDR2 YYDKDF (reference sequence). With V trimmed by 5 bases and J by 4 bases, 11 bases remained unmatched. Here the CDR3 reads CATSPALRSGADTQYF. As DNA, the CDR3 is TGTGCCACCAGCCCCGCTCTGCGTAGCGGGGCAGATACGCAGTATTTT.

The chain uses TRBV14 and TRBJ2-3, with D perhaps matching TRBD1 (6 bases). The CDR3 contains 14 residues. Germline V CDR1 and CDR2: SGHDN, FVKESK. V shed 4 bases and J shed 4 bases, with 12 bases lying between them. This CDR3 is CASSLGQSPDTQYF. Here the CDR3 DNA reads TGTGCCAGCAGCCTCGGACAGAGCCCAGATACGCAGTATTTT.

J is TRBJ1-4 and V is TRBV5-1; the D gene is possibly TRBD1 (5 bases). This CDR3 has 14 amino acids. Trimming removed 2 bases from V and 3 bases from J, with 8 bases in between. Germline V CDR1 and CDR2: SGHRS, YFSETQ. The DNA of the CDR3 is TGCGCCAGCAGCTTTCAGGGATCTAATGAAAAACTGTTTTTT. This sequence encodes CASSFQGSNEKLFF.

CDR3 nucleotide sequence: TGTGCCAGCAGCTTGAGGTTGTCGCAGGAGCTGTTTTTT. Its protein product is CASSLRLSQELFF. The rearrangement links TRBV7-2 to TRBJ2-2; D unresolved. Germline CDR1 is SGHTA and CDR2 is FQGNSA. Trimming took off 3 bases at V and 10 bases at J, with 12 bases between the two ends. The CDR3 contains 13 residues.

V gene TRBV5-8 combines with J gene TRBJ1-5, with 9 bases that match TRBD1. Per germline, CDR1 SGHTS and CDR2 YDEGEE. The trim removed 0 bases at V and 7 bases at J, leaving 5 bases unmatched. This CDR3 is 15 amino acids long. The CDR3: CASSLGQGGDQPQHF. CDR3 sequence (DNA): TGTGCCAGCAGCTTGGGACAGGGGGGGGACCAGCCCCAGCATTTT.

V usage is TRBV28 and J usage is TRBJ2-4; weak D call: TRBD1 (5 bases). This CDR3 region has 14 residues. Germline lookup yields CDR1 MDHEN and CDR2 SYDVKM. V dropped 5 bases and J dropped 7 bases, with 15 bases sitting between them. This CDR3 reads CASSPPLRGNIQYF. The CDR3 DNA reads TGTGCCAGCAGTCCTCCTTTAAGGGGTAACATTCAGTACTTC.

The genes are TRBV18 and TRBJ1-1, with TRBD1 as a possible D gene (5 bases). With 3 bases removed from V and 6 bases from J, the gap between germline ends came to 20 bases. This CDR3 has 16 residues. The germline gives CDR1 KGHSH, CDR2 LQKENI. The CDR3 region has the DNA TGTGCCAGCTCACCTGAGCTCGTGTTCGGGGGGGCTGAAGCTTTCTTT. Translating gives CASSPELVFGGAEAFF.

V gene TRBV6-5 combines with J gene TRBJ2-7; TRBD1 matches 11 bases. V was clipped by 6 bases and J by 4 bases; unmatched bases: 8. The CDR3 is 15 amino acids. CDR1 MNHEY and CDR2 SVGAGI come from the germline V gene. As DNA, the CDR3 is TGTGCCAGCAGCCCGAGGGACAGGGGGTCTTACGAGCAGTACTTC. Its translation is CASSPRDRGSYEQYF.

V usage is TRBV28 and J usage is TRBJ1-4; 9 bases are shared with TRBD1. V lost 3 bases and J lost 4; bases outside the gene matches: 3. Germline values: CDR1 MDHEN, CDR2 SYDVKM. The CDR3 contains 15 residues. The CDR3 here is CASSFPDRGNEKLFF. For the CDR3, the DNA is TGTGCCAGCAGTTTCCCGGACAGGGGTAATGAAAAACTGTTTTTT.

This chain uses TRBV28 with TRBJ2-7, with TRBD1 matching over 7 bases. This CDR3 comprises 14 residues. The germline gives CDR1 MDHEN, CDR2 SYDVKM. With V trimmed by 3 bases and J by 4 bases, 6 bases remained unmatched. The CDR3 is CASSFPDRRYEQYF. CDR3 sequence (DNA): TGTGCCAGCAGTTTCCCGGACAGGCGGTACGAGCAGTACTTC.

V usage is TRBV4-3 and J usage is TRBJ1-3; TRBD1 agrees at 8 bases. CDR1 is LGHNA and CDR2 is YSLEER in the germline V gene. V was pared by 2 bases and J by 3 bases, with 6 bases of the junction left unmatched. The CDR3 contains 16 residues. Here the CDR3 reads CASSQLTGDSGNTIYF. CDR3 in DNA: TGCGCCAGCAGCCAACTGACAGGGGACAGTGGAAACACCATATATTTT.